This T cell receptor beta chain was sequenced in a study of PD-1 blockade in mismatch repair-deficient tumors. Assay used: immunoSEQ multiplex PCR; TCRdb lists only in-frame clones, some missing. Among about 79,000 clones, approximately 80% were seen once, and the ten largest hold 5% to 7%. The CDR3 is made up of 15 amino acids. V shed 5 bases and J 0 bases; nucleotides not matched to a gene: 7. Germline V gene lookup returns CDR1 GTSNPN and CDR2 SVGIG (reference sequence). Here the sequenced sample was peripheral blood, taken 44 weeks after starting pembrolizumab. The clonotype originates from an adult with mismatch repair-deficient cancer. This sequence joins TRBV30 and TRBJ2-5, with 9 bases lining up with TRBD2. The CDR3 is CAWGRGGEYQETQYF. CDR3 sequence (DNA): TGTGCCTGGGGGCGGGGGGGAGAGTACCAAGAGACCCAGTACTTC.